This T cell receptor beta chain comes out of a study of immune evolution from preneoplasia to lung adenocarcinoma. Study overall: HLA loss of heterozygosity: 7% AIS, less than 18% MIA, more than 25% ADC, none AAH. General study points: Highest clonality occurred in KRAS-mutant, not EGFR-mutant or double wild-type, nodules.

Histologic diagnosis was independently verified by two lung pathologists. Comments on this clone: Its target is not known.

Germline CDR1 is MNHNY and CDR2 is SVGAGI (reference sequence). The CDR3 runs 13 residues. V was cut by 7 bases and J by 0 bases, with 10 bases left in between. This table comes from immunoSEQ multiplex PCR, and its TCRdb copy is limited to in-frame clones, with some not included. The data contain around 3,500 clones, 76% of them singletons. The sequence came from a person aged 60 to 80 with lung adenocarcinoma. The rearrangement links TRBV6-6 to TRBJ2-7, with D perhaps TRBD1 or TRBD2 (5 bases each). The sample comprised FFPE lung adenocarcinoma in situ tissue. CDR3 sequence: CASNRGVSYEQYF. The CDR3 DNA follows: TGTGCCAGCAATCGAGGGGTCTCCTACGAGCAGTACTTC.